The present T cell receptor beta chain was sequenced within a study of T cells in Graves' hyperthyroidism and ophthalmopathy. RNA transcripts gave rise to amplified TCR beta CDR3 regions. The study used the HTBI primer set for a first-round RT-PCR of the TCR CDR3. TCRdb recomputed calls from the multiplex PCR reads with MiXCR, one row per CDR3 protein. Counted here are around 540,000 distinct CDR3 sequences, around 45% occurring once; the ten biggest clones make up about 8.2%. Study-level results: Most clonotypes expanded in thyroid above 0.001 were likewise present in blood.

In regard to this clonotype: Its antigen is still unknown.

This CDR3 comprises 16 residues. CDR1 MNHEY and CDR2 SVGAGI come from the germline V gene. Trimming left V 0 bases short and J 4 bases short, with 14 bases between. The sequenced material came from peripheral blood or thyroid tissue (not recorded which). The rearrangement links TRBV6-5 to TRBJ2-3; possible D gene TRBD1, 6 bases. This sequence originates from a woman under 30 with Graves' hyperthyroidism. DNA of the CDR3: TGTGCCAGCAGTTACTCGACCAGGGGAAGTGCAGATACGCAGTATTTT. Translation gives CASSYSTRGSADTQYF.